This T cell receptor beta chain was obtained from a study of T cell repertoires in cytomegalovirus infection. TCRdb processed the reads anew with MiXCR; each CDR3 protein has one entry. This sample carries around 900,000 distinct CDR3 sequences, less than 35% of them seen once, and the ten largest clones take more than 13%. Trimming left V 5 bases short and J 4 bases short, with 17 bases between. This CDR3 has 15 residues. CDR1 and CDR2 (germline): MNHEY, SMNVEV (reference sequence). This clonotype was observed a few times. What it binds is unknown. The rearrangement uses TRBV27 and TRBJ1-1; D may be TRBD1 (5 bases). Sequencing used cultured CD8+ T cells from PBMCs, obtained from culture after CMV antigen stimulation. This receptor was obtained from a human donor in good health (CMV status not recorded). Some clones in this sample may be carry-over from other donors' samples. CDR3 in amino acids: CASSPSRGGGTEAFF. The CDR3 DNA follows: TGTGCCAGCAGTCCAAGCCGGGGCGGGGGCACTGAAGCTTTCTTT.